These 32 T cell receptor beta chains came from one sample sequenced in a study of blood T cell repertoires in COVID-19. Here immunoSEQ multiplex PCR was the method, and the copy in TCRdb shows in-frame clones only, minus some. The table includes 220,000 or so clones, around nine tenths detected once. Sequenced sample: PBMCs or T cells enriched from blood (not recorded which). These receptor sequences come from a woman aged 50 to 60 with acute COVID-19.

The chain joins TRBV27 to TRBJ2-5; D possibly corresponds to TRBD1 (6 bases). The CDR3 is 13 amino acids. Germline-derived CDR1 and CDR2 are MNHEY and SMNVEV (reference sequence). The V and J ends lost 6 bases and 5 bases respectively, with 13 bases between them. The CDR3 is CASRRTGTETQYF. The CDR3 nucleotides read TGTGCCAGCAGACGTACAGGGACCGAGACCCAGTACTTC.

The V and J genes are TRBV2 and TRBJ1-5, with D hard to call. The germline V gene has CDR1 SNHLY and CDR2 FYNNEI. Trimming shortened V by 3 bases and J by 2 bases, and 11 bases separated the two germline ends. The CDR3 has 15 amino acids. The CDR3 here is CASSDRVVGNQPQHF. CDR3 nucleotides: TGTGCCAGCAGTGATCGGGTCGTGGGCAATCAGCCCCAGCATTTT.

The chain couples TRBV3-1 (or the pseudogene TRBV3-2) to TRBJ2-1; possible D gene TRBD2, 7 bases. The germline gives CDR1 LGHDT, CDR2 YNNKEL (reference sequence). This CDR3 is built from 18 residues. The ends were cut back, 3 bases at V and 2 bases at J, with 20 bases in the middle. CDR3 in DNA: TGTGCCAGCAGCCAGGGCGGGCCAGGGGAGGGGGCCTACAATGAGCAGTTCTTC. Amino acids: CASSQGGPGEGAYNEQFF.

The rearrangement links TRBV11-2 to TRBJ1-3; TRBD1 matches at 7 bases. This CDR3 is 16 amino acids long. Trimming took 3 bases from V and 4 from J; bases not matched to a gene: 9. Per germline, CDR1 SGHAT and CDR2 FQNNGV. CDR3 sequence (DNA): TGTGCCAGCAGCTTTCCCTGGTCAGGGGGAGGAAACACCATATATTTT. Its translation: CASSFPWSGGGNTIYF.

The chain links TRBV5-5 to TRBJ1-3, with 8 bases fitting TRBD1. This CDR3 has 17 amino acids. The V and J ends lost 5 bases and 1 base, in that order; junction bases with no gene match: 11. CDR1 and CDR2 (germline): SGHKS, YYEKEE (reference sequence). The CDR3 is CASSHPTGELSGNTIYF. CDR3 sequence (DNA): TGTGCCAGCAGTCATCCGACAGGGGAGCTTTCTGGAAACACCATATATTTT. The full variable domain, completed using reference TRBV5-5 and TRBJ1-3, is DAGVTQSPTHLIKTRGQQVTLRCSPISGHKSVSWYQQVLGQGPQFIFQYYEKEERGRGNFPDRFSARQFPNYSSELNVNALLLGDSALYLCASSHPTGELSGNTIYFGEGSWLTVV.

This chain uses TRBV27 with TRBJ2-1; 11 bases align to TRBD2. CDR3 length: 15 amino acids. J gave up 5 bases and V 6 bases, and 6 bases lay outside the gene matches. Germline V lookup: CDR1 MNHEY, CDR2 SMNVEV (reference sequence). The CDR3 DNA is TGTGCCAGCAGACGTAGCGGGGGGGCTAACAATGAGCAGTTCTTC. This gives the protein CASRRSGGANNEQFF.

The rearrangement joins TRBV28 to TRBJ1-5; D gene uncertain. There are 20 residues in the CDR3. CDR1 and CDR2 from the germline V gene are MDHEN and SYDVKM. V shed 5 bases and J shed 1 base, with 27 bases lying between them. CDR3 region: CASSQIFRGPIPGSNQPQHF. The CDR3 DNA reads TGTGCCAGCAGTCAAATCTTCAGAGGCCCAATCCCCGGGAGCAATCAGCCCCAGCATTTT. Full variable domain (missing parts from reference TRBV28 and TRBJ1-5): DVKVTQSSRYLVKRTGEKVFLECVQDMDHENMFWYRQDPGLGLRLIYFSYDVKMKEKGDIPEGYSVSREKKERFSLILESASTNQTSMYLCASSQIFRGPIPGSNQPQHFGDGTRLSIL.

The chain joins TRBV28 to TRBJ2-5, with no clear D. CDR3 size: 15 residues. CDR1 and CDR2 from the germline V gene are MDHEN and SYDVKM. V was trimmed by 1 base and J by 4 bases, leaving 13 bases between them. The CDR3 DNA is TGTGCCAGCAGTTTATCTTCCGCGGCCGGAGAGACCCAGTACTTC. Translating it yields CASSLSSAAGETQYF.

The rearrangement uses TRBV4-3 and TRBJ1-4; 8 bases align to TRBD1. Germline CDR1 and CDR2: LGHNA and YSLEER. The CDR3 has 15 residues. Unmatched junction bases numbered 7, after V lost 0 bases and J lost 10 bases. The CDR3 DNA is TGCGCCAGCAGCCAAGATCTCGGGACAGGCCGAAAACTGTTTTTT. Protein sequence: CASSQDLGTGRKLFF.

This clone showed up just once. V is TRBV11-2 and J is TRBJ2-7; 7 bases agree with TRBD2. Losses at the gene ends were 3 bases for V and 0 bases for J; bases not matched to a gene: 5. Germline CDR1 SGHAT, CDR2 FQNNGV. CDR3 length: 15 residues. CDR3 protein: CASSFPSGSSYEQYF. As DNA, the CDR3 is TGTGCCAGCAGCTTCCCTAGCGGCAGCTCCTACGAGCAGTACTTC. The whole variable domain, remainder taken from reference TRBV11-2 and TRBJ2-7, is EAGVAQSPRYKIIEKRQSVAFWCNPISGHATLYWYQQILGQGPKLLIQFQNNGVVDDSQLPKDRFSAERLKGVDSTLKIQPAKLEDSAVYLCASSFPSGSSYEQYFGPGTRLTVT.

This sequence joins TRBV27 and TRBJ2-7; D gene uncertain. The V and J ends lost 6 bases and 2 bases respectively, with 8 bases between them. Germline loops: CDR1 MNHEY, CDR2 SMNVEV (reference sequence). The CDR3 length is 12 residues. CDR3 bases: TGTGCCAGCAGACAAAACACCTACGAGCAGTACTTC. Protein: CASRQNTYEQYF.

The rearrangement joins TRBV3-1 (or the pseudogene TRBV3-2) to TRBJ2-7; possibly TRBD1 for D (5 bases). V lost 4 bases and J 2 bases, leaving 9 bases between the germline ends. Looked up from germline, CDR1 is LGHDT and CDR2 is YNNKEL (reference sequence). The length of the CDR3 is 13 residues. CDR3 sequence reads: CASSRQGTYEQYF. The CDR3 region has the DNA TGTGCCAGCAGCCGTCAGGGAACCTACGAGCAGTACTTC.

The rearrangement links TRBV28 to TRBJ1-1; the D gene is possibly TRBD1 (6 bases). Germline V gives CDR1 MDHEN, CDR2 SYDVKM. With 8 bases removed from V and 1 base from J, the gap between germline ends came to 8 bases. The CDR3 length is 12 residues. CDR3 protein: CASGGQNTEAFF. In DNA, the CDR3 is TGTGCCAGCGGGGGACAGAACACTGAAGCTTTCTTT.

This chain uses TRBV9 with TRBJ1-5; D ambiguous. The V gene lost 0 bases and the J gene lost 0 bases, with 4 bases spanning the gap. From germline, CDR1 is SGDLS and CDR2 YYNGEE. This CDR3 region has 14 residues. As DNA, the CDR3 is TGTGCCAGCAGCGTAGTCCGTAGCAATCAGCCCCAGCATTTT. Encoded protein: CASSVVRSNQPQHF.

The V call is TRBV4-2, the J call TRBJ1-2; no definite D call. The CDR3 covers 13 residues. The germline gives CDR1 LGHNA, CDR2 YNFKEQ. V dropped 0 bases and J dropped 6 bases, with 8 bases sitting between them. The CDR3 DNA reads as TGTGCCAGCAGCCAAGATGGCCAGGATGGCTACACCTTC. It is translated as CASSQDGQDGYTF.

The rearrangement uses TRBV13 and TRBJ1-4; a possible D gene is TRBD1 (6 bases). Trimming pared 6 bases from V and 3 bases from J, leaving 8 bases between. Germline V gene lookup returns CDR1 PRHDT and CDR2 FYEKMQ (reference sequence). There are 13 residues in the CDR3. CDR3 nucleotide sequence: TGTGCCAGCAGTCGGACAGCTAATGAAAAACTGTTTTTT. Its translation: CASSRTANEKLFF.

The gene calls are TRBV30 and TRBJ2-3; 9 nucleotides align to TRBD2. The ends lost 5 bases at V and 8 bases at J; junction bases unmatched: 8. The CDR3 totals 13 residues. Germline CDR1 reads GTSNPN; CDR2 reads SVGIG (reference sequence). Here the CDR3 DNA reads TGTGCCTGGTGCCCTCTTAGCGGGAGTACGCAGTATTTT. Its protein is CAWCPLSGSTQYF.

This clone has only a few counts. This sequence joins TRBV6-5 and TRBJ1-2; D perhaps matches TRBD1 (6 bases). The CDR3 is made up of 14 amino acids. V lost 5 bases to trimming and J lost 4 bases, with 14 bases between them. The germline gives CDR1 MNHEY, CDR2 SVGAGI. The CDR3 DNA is TGTGCCAGCAGTACAGGGAGTCGGGTCTATGGCTACACCTTC. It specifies CASSTGSRVYGYTF.

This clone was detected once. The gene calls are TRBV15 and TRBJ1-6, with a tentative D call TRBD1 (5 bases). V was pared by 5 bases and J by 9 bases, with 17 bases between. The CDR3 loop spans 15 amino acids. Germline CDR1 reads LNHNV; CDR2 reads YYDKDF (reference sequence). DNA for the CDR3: TGTGCCACCAGCCCTACGGGACTGCCGAGTTCACCCCTCCACTTT. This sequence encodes CATSPTGLPSSPLHF.

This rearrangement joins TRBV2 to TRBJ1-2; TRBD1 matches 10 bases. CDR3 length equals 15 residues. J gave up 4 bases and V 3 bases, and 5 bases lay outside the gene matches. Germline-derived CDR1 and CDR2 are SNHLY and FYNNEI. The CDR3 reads CASSEGQGRGYGYTF. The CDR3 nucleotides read TGTGCCAGCAGTGAGGGACAGGGGAGAGGCTATGGCTACACCTTC.

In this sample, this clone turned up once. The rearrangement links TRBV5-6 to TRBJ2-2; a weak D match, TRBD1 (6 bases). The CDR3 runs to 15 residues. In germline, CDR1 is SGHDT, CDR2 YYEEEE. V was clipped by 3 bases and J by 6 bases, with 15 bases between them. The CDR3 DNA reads TGTGCCAGCAGCTCATCGGACAGAGGGCCCGGGGAGCTGTTTTTT. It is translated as CASSSSDRGPGELFF.

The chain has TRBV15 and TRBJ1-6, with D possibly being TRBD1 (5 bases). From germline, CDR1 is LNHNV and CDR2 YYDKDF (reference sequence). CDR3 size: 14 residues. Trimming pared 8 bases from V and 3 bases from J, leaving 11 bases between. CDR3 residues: CATAGGDYNSPLHF. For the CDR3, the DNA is TGTGCCACCGCGGGGGGGGACTATAATTCACCCCTCCACTTT.

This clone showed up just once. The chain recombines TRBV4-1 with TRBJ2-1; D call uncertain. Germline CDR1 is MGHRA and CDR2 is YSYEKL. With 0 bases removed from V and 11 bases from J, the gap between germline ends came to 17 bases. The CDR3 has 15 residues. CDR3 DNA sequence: TGCGCCAGCAGCCAAGATCGAGGCGGAGCCAGTAAGCAGTTCTTC. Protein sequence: CASSQDRGGASKQFF.

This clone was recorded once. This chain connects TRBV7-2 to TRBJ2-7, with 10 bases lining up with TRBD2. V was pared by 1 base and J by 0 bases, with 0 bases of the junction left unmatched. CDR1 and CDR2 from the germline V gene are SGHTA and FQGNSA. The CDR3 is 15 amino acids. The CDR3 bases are TGTGCCAGCAGCTTAGGACTAGCGGGCTCCTACGAGCAGTACTTC. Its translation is CASSLGLAGSYEQYF.

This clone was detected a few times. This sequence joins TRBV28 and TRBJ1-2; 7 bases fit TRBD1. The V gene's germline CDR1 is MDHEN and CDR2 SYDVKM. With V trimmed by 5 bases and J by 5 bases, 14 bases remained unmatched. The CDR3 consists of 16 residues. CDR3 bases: TGTGCCAGCAGTGTGGCCTCCGGGACAGCAGCTTATGGCTACACCTTC. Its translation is CASSVASGTAAYGYTF.

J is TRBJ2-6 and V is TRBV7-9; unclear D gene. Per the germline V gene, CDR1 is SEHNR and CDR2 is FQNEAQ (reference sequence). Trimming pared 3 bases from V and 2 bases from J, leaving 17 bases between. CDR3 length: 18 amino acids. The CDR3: CASSFPSTVIPGANVLTF. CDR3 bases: TGTGCCAGCAGCTTCCCGAGCACGGTAATCCCTGGGGCCAACGTCCTGACTTTC.

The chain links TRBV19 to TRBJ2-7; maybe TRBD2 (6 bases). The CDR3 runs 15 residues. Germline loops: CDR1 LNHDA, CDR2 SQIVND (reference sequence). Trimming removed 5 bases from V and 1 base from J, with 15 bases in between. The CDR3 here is CASSVLGGLSYEQYF. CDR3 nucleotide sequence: TGTGCCAGTAGTGTCCTGGGGGGTCTATCCTACGAGCAGTACTTC.

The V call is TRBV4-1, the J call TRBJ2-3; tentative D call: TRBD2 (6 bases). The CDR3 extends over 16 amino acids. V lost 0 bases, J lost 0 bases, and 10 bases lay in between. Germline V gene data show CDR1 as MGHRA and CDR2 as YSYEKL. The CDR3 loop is CASSQDRLASTDTQYF. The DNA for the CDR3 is TGCGCCAGCAGCCAAGATAGGCTAGCGAGCACAGATACGCAGTATTTT.

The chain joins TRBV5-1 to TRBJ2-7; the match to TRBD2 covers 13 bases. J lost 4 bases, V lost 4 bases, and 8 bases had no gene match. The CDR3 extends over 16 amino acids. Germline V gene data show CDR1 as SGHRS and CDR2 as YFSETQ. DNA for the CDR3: TGCGCCAGCAGCCCATCACTAGCGGGAGGGCCTTACGAGCAGTACTTC. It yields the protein CASSPSLAGGPYEQYF.

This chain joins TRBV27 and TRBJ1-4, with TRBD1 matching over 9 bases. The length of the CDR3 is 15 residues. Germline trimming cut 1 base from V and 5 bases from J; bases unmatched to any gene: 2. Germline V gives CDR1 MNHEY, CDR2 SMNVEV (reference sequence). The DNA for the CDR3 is TGTGCCAGCAGTTTATTGGGGACAGGGAATGAAAAACTGTTTTTT. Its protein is CASSLLGTGNEKLFF.

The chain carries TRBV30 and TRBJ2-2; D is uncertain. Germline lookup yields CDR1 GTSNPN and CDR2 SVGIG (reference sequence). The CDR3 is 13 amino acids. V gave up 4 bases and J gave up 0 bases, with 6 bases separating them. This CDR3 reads CAWTSPNTGELFF. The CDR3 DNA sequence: TGTGCCTGGACCAGTCCGAACACCGGGGAGCTGTTTTTT. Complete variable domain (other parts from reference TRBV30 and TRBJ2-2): SQTIHQWPATLVQPVGSPLSLECTVEGTSNPNLYWYRQAAGRGLQLLFYSVGIGQISSEVPQNLSASRPQDRQFILSSKKLLLSDSGFYLCAWTSPNTGELFFGEGSRLTVL.

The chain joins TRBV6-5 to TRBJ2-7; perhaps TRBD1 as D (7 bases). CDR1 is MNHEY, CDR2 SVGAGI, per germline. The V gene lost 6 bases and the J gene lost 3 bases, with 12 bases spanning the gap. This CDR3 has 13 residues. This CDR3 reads CASRRDSGYEQYF. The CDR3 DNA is TGTGCCAGCAGGCGGGACAGCGGCTACGAGCAGTACTTC.